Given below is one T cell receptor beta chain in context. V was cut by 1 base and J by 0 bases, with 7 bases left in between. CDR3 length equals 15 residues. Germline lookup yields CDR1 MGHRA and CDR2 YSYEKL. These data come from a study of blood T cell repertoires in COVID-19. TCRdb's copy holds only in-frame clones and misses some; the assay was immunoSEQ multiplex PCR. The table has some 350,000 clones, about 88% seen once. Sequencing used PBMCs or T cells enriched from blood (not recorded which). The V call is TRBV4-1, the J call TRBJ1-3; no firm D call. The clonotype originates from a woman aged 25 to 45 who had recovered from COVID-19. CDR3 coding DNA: TGCGCCAGCAGCCAAGCGAGGCCCTCTGGAAACACCATATATTTT. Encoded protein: CASSQARPSGNTIYF.